This TCR beta chain stems from a study of T cell repertoires in cytomegalovirus infection. Across the study: Carrying CMV and the relevant HLA type showed in public TCR beta signatures. Study conclusions and caveats: The study found HLA-C-restricted CMV-specific TCR beta clonotypes dominating the ex vivo response. CMV carriers with the relevant HLA were identified by cumulative public TCR beta family frequency.

TCRdb used MiXCR to reprocess the reads, holding one entry per CDR3 protein. Of 200,000 to 300,000 distinct CDR3 sequences listed, approximately 13% are singletons. This clonotype appeared many times. Antigen specificity is unknown. The J segment lost 1 base and the V segment lost 5 bases, leaving 9 bases of the junction unmatched. Looked up from germline, CDR1 is SGHTA and CDR2 is FQGNSA. The CDR3 is 17 residues long. The chain couples TRBV7-2 to TRBJ1-5; 9 bases are shared with TRBD1. The sequencing sample was made of PBMCs. This receptor was identified in a human donor in good health (CMV status not recorded). Some clones in this sample may be carry-over from other donors' samples. Here the CDR3 reads CASSPGGTGRSNQPQHF. Here the CDR3 DNA reads TGTGCCAGCAGCCCCGGGGGGACAGGGAGAAGCAATCAGCCCCAGCATTTT.